This T cell receptor (beta chain) stems from a study of read filtering for tumor transcriptome and immune sequencing. Across the study: Mean patient age was roughly 61 years, range roughly 47 to 90; 16 to 20 male, roughly 14 female.

Germline CDR1 and CDR2: LGHDT and YNNKEL (reference sequence). The CDR3 is 15 residues long. Trimming pared 0 bases from V and 4 bases from J, leaving 10 bases between. This clonotype was found many times. This library used roughly 400 ng RNA and molecular barcoded adaptors spanning alpha/delta and beta/gamma chains. TCRdb re-derived calls from the reads in MiXCR, one entry per CDR3 protein. The sample carries 50,000 to 65,000 distinct CDR3 sequences, 9% to 15% recorded once. The chain employs TRBV3-1 and TRBJ2-4; tentative D call: TRBD1 (5 bases). This receptor was taken from a donor over 35 with multiple myeloma. The sequenced material came from a population of CD138-negative cells sorted from bone marrow. The CDR3 reads CASSQDEDTKNIQYF. The CDR3 DNA follows: TGTGCCAGCAGCCAAGATGAGGACACGAAAAACATTCAGTACTTC.